This passage covers 31 T cell receptor beta chains from one sample sequenced in a study of T cells after yellow fever vaccination. Using its own MiXCR run on the 5' RACE reads, TCRdb lists one record per CDR3 protein. The sample comprises about 180,000 distinct CDR3 sequences, 5.5% to 8% of which are singletons, and roughly 3% rests with the top ten. The starting material was CD4+ T cells sorted from PBMCs, obtained on the day of the first yellow fever vaccination. The receptors come from a man aged 18 to 29 who received the YFV17D yellow fever vaccine.

The chain has TRBV10-3 and TRBJ2-7, with 9 bases matching TRBD1. CDR3 length: 15 amino acids. Trimming cost V 3 bases and J 2 bases; bases outside gene matches: 5. The germline V gene has CDR1 ENHRY and CDR2 SYGVKD. The CDR3 here is CAISDPGQGAYEQYF. CDR3 coding DNA: TGTGCCATCAGTGACCCGGGACAGGGCGCCTACGAGCAGTACTTC.

This clonotype occurred many times. The chain couples TRBV12-3 or TRBV12-4 to TRBJ2-7, with unresolved D. The V and J ends lost 6 bases and 3 bases respectively, with 6 bases between them. This CDR3 comprises 11 residues. CDR3: CASRRGYEQYF. CDR3 in DNA: TGTGCCAGCAGGCGCGGCTACGAGCAGTACTTC.

The V call is TRBV6-1, the J call TRBJ1-6, with 7 nucleotides matching TRBD1. Germline CDR1 MNHNS, CDR2 SASEGT. The CDR3 runs 14 residues. Unmatched junction bases numbered 6, after V lost 8 bases and J lost 5 bases. The CDR3 sequence: CASGRQGNNSPLHF. The CDR3 region has the DNA TGTGCCAGCGGCCGACAGGGAAATAATTCACCCCTCCACTTT.

The chain links TRBV12-3 or TRBV12-4 to TRBJ1-1; D gene ambiguous. CDR3 size: 15 residues. V lost 3 bases and J lost 0, with 11 bases in between. The CDR3: CASSFWAALNTEAFF. CDR3 coding DNA: TGTGCCAGCAGTTTCTGGGCCGCTTTGAACACTGAAGCTTTCTTT.

This rearrangement joins TRBV20-1 to TRBJ1-1, with D maybe TRBD1 (5 bases). The germline V and J ends were trimmed by 2 bases and 11 bases, with 12 bases remaining between them. This CDR3 contains 11 residues. Germline assignment: CDR1 DFQATT and CDR2 SNEGSKA (reference sequence). The CDR3 DNA reads TGCAGTGCTAGAAGGCAGGGAAAGGCTTTCTTT. Its translation: CSARRQGKAFF.

This clonotype was found a few times. The chain links TRBV12-3 or TRBV12-4 to TRBJ1-1, with D possibly TRBD1 on 5 matching bases. With 7 bases removed from V and 1 base from J, the gap between germline ends came to 13 bases. This CDR3 has 14 amino acids. The CDR3 loop reads CASTEYRRNTEAFF. CDR3 DNA sequence: TGTGCCAGCACCGAATACAGGAGGAACACTGAAGCTTTCTTT.

This clonotype came up many times. The rearrangement uses TRBV5-1 and TRBJ1-2; the D gene is possibly TRBD1 (6 bases). The CDR3 covers 15 residues. CDR1 and CDR2 from the germline V gene are SGHRS and YFSETQ. Trimming stripped 0 bases from V and 4 bases from J, with 13 bases between. CDR3 protein: CASSLGGGDLYGYTF. As DNA, the CDR3 is TGCGCCAGCAGCTTGGGAGGGGGTGACCTCTATGGCTACACCTTC.

By its share, this clonotype is medium-sized. V gene TRBV2 combines with J gene TRBJ2-7; no firm D call. The germline gives CDR1 SNHLY, CDR2 FYNNEI. V gave up 3 bases and J gave up 5 bases, with 11 bases separating them. The length of the CDR3 is 13 residues. The DNA of the CDR3 is TGTGCCAGCAGTGAGCCCTTCGAGGACGAGCAGTACTTC. This gives the protein CASSEPFEDEQYF.

The CDR3 sequence: CASSLSRTPWQPQHF. The CDR3 nucleotides are TGTGCCAGCAGCTTAAGCCGTACCCCTTGGCAGCCCCAGCATTTT. The chain links TRBV7-2 to TRBJ1-5; D remains unclear. Looked up from germline, CDR1 is SGHTA and CDR2 is FQGNSA. CDR3 size: 15 residues. V was shortened by 2 bases and J by 7 bases, with 15 bases between the two germline ends.

The sample holds a few counts of this clonotype. This chain links TRBV19 with TRBJ1-2; D ambiguous. V was cut by 6 bases and J by 0 bases, with 11 bases left in between. CDR3 length: 14 residues. The germline V gene has CDR1 LNHDA and CDR2 SQIVND (reference sequence). The DNA for the CDR3 is TGTGCCAGTAGGGCGGACGGCTCTAACTATGGCTACACCTTC. Amino acid sequence: CASRADGSNYGYTF.

This CDR3 is CASSNRRGLTNTEAFF. CDR3 nucleotide sequence: TGTGCCAGCAGCAATCGCAGGGGGCTGACGAACACTGAAGCTTTCTTT. The chain combines TRBV7-2 with TRBJ1-1; 8 nucleotides match TRBD1. The CDR3 runs to 16 residues. Trimming cost V 5 bases and J 1 base; bases outside gene matches: 9. In germline, CDR1 is SGHTA, CDR2 FQGNSA.

This clonotype turned up a few times. J is TRBJ1-6 and V is TRBV4-2, with D possibly TRBD1 on 6 matching bases. V lost 5 bases and J 7 bases, leaving 27 bases between the germline ends. CDR3 length: 19 residues. Per germline, CDR1 LGHNA and CDR2 YNFKEQ. In nucleotides, the CDR3 is TGTGCCAGCAGCACCGAGGCCTTTACAGGGCCCCTGGGAAATTCACCCCTCCACTTT. Residues: CASSTEAFTGPLGNSPLHF.

Only a few counts were recorded for this clonotype. V is TRBV5-1 and J is TRBJ2-5, with 8 bases aligning to TRBD2. CDR1 SGHRS and CDR2 YFSETQ come from the germline V gene. V shed 3 bases, J shed 4 bases, and the junction held 5 bases outside the gene matches. This CDR3 comprises 14 residues. CDR3 region: CASSSTSVRETQYF. CDR3 sequence (DNA): TGCGCCAGCAGCTCGACTAGCGTCAGAGAGACCCAGTACTTC.

This clonotype appeared many times. V gene TRBV10-3 combines with J gene TRBJ1-1; D gene uncertain. Germline CDR1 reads ENHRY; CDR2 reads SYGVKD. CDR3 size: 14 residues. Trimming pared 0 bases from V and 11 bases from J, leaving 16 bases between. The CDR3 coding sequence is TGTGCCATCAGTGAGTCCGGCAGGTCTGGGGTTGCTTTCTTT. Translated: CAISESGRSGVAFF.

The table lists this clonotype with a few counts. V and J are TRBV6-5 and TRBJ2-3, with a tentative D call TRBD2 (6 bases). V was trimmed by 0 bases and J by 8 bases, leaving 18 bases between them. The CDR3 extends over 16 amino acids. The germline gives CDR1 MNHEY, CDR2 SVGAGI. In DNA form, the CDR3 reads TGTGCCAGCAGTTACTCCCGCGTACGGGGGTGGGGTACGCAGTATTTT. This encodes CASSYSRVRGWGTQYF.

This clonotype was observed many times. V is TRBV5-1 and J is TRBJ2-2; weak D call: TRBD1 (6 bases). Germline loops: CDR1 SGHRS, CDR2 YFSETQ. V lost 7 bases, J lost 6 bases, and 13 bases lay in between. The CDR3 sequence is 13 residues long. The CDR3 sequence: CASCIQGPGELFF. CDR3 nucleotides: TGCGCCAGCTGCATACAGGGCCCCGGGGAGCTGTTTTTT.

This chain uses TRBV14 with TRBJ1-1; D is unclear. The CDR3 has 13 residues. V gave up 6 bases and J gave up 6 bases, with 14 bases separating them. Looked up from germline, CDR1 is SGHDN and CDR2 is FVKESK. For the CDR3, the DNA is TGTGCCAGCAGGGCCCTTCCCCGTCCTGAAGCTTTCTTT. It yields the protein CASRALPRPEAFF.

This chain joins TRBV2 and TRBJ1-5; no clear D. The CDR3 runs 14 residues. Germline V gene data show CDR1 as SNHLY and CDR2 as FYNNEI. With 0 bases removed from V and 2 bases from J, the gap between germline ends came to 5 bases. CDR3 sequence: CASSEAGRNQPQHF. The CDR3 nucleotides are TGTGCCAGCAGTGAAGCAGGGCGCAATCAGCCCCAGCATTTT.

This clonotype was counted at least ten times. The chain is built from TRBV6-4 and TRBJ1-2; no reliable D call. CDR1 MRHNA and CDR2 SNTAGT come from the germline V gene. The ends were cut back, 3 bases at V and 4 bases at J, with 12 bases in the middle. The CDR3 is 14 residues long. The CDR3 protein is CASSEERQAYGYTF. In DNA form, the CDR3 reads TGTGCCAGCAGTGAAGAACGGCAGGCCTATGGCTACACCTTC.

This sequence joins TRBV6-6 and TRBJ2-5; unclear D gene. The V end was cut by 6 bases, the J end by 5 bases, with 13 bases between. The germline CDR1 and CDR2 sequences are MNHNY and SVGAGI (reference sequence). The CDR3 is 13 residues long. CDR3 in DNA: TGTGCCAGCAGCCAACCCCTGGGGGAGACCCAGTACTTC. Its protein product is CASSQPLGETQYF.

This clonotype came up many times. This chain uses TRBV18 with TRBJ1-4; D remains unclear. Trimming took off 3 bases at V and 1 base at J, with 9 bases between the two ends. CDR3 length: 15 amino acids. In germline, CDR1 is KGHSH, CDR2 LQKENI. In DNA form, the CDR3 reads TGTGCCAGCTCACCGCCGACAATAACTAATGAAAAACTGTTTTTT. Amino acids: CASSPPTITNEKLFF.

The rearrangement uses TRBV19 and TRBJ2-3; D gene unclear. The CDR3 is 14 amino acids. Germline CDR1 reads LNHDA; CDR2 reads SQIVND (reference sequence). Between the trimmed V and J ends, which lost 4 bases and 4 bases, there was a span of 12 bases. The CDR3 reads CASSTTHLADTQYF. CDR3 DNA sequence: TGTGCCAGTAGTACCACCCACCTTGCAGATACGCAGTATTTT.

The gene calls are TRBV11-2 and TRBJ2-1; no firm D call. V was shortened by 1 base and J by 4 bases, with 5 bases between the two germline ends. CDR3 size: 13 residues. Germline V gives CDR1 SGHAT, CDR2 FQNNGV. The CDR3 coding sequence is TGTGCCAGCAGCTTAGTCGCATACAATGAGCAGTTCTTC. Translation: CASSLVAYNEQFF.

The table lists this clonotype with a few counts. The genes are TRBV9 and TRBJ1-3; D unresolved. The CDR3 is 14 residues long. Trimming stripped 3 bases from V and 0 bases from J, with 7 bases between. Germline V gives CDR1 SGDLS, CDR2 YYNGEE. The CDR3 region has the DNA TGTGCCAGCAGCGCGTTAGACTCTGGAAACACCATATATTTT. Residues: CASSALDSGNTIYF. Complete variable domain (other parts from reference TRBV9 and TRBJ1-3): DSGVTQTPKHLITATGQRVTLRCSPRSGDLSVYWYQQSLDQGLQFLIQYYNGEERAKGNILERFSAQQFPDLHSELNLSSLELGDSALYFCASSALDSGNTIYFGEGSWLTVV.

This clonotype was seen many times. The chain links TRBV5-6 to TRBJ2-3; possible D gene TRBD1, 6 bases. The CDR3 covers 14 residues. V was shortened by 7 bases and J by 6 bases, with 18 bases between the two germline ends. The germline V gene encodes CDR1 SGHDT and CDR2 YYEEEE. CDR3 residues: CASYPQGHLDTQYF. CDR3 nucleotides: TGTGCCAGCTATCCACAGGGTCATTTGGATACGCAGTATTTT.

This clonotype was detected a few times. This chain links TRBV5-4 with TRBJ2-7; the D gene is possibly TRBD2 (5 bases). Germline V gene lookup returns CDR1 SGHNT and CDR2 YYREEE (reference sequence). CDR3 length equals 15 residues. The V gene lost 7 bases and the J gene lost 1 base, with 18 bases spanning the gap. CDR3 in DNA: TGTGCCAGCCGTTTCGGACTTCGAATATCCTACGAGCAGTACGTC. Amino acids: CASRFGLRISYEQYV.

In this sample, this clonotype turned up a few times. The chain carries TRBV14 and TRBJ2-1; D call uncertain. V was cut by 4 bases and J by 6 bases, with 10 bases left in between. This CDR3 region has 13 residues. CDR1 is SGHDN, CDR2 FVKESK, per germline. The CDR3 bases are TGTGCCAGCAGCCCGCAAGGGCGCAATGAGCAGTTCTTC. Amino acid sequence: CASSPQGRNEQFF.

This clonotype was detected only a few times. CDR3 sequence: CASSAGLYTGNTIYF. CDR3 coding DNA: TGTGCCAGCAGCGCGGGACTTTACACGGGAAACACCATATATTTT. The chain carries TRBV6-1 and TRBJ1-3; weak D call: TRBD1 (5 bases). The CDR3 sequence is 15 residues long. Per germline, CDR1 MNHNS and CDR2 SASEGT. V dropped 6 bases and J dropped 4 bases, with 16 bases sitting between them.

This clonotype showed up many times. J is TRBJ1-1 and V is TRBV13, with D possibly TRBD1 on 5 matching bases. Trimming removed 3 bases at V and 11 bases at J, with 7 bases between. Germline CDR1 PRHDT, CDR2 FYEKMQ (reference sequence). The CDR3 has 10 residues. The CDR3 nucleotides read TGTGCCAGCAGCTTGGGGGATGCTTTCTTT. This gives the protein CASSLGDAFF. The full variable domain, with the rest looked up from reference TRBV13 and TRBJ1-1, is AAGVIQSPRHLIKEKRETATLKCYPIPRHDTVYWYQQGPGQDPQFLISFYEKMQSDKGSIPDRFSAQQFSDYHSELNMSSLELGDSALYFCASSLGDAFFGQGTRLTVV.

This clonotype was detected only a few times. V and J are TRBV5-1 and TRBJ2-5; tentative D call: TRBD2 (6 bases). The CDR3 loop spans 14 amino acids. Germline values: CDR1 SGHRS, CDR2 YFSETQ. V lost 5 bases to trimming and J lost 4 bases, with 15 bases between them. In DNA form, the CDR3 reads TGCGCCAGCAGGGCCGGGGGAAGGCGAGAGACCCAGTACTTC. Its translation: CASRAGGRRETQYF.

This clonotype was recorded many times. The chain uses TRBV20-1 and TRBJ2-1; D might be TRBD2 (5 bases). Germline V CDR1 and CDR2: DFQATT, SNEGSKA (reference sequence). The CDR3 runs to 13 residues. Trimming removed 5 bases at V and 9 bases at J, with 17 bases between. The CDR3 nucleotides read TGCAGTGCTGCCATACAAACTAGTGTTGAGCAGTTCTTC. It is translated as CSAAIQTSVEQFF.